The TCR beta chain described here comes from a study of T-cell reconstitution after alpha-beta-depleted transplantation in children. Unique molecular identifiers were built into the TCRbeta library. TCRdb independently ran MiXCR on the PCR reads; one entry per CDR3 protein. The sample records about 640,000 distinct CDR3 sequences, 13% being singletons. J lost 3 bases, V lost 0 bases, and 5 bases had no gene match. CDR3 length: 17 residues. Only a few counts were recorded for this clonotype. The chain joins TRBV12-3 or TRBV12-4 to TRBJ1-5, with 10 bases that match TRBD1. The TCR was taken from a male patient aged 10 to 17 who had a stem cell transplant for acute myeloid leukemia, so the T cells may come from the graft donor. The sample consisted of PBMCs, mostly from graft donor cells, taken 360 days after TCRalphabeta/CD19-depleted stem cell transplant. The DNA of the CDR3 is TGTGCCAGCAGTTTAGCGCTCGGGACAGGGGACAATCAGCCCCAGCATTTT. It specifies CASSLALGTGDNQPQHF.